This TCR beta chain appears in the sequencing data of a study of T cell repertoires in MIS-A myocarditis. The data were produced by immunoSEQ multiplex PCR, yet TCRdb's version contains in-frame clones alone and is incomplete. Of 6,600 or so clones detected, 78% appear once; the ten largest clones hold roughly 19%. The length of the CDR3 is 14 residues. Germline V gene data show CDR1 as LNHDA and CDR2 as SQIVND (reference sequence). V dropped 6 bases and J dropped 6 bases, with 15 bases sitting between them. Sample: right inferior lung lobe tissue obtained at autopsy. The chain joins TRBV19 to TRBJ2-1; D might be TRBD2 (5 bases). The receptor comes from a man younger than 30 with fulminant myocarditis from multisystem inflammatory syndrome in adults (MIS-A) after COVID-19. This chain's CDR3 is CASSGDHISNEQFF. The CDR3 region has the DNA TGTGCCAGTAGCGGGGATCACATCAGCAATGAGCAGTTCTTC.